This T cell receptor beta chain came from a study of T cells in Graves' hyperthyroidism and ophthalmopathy. Background on the study: Peripheral blood was drawn at first diagnosis, prior to all treatment. Study-level findings and limits: Stable hyperthyroidism was separated from ophthalmopathy by a model based on 13 V-J features.

With a duration under 2 months, the hyperthyroidism was newly diagnosed in patients aged 18 to 65. Authors of the study amplified TCR beta CDR3 regions from RNA transcripts. HTBI primers were used for first-round RT-PCR of the TCR CDR3. TCRdb reanalysed the multiplex PCR reads using MiXCR and keeps one entry per CDR3 protein. This sample carries some 270,000 distinct CDR3 sequences, roughly 13% of them seen once, and the ten largest clones take roughly 7.7%. Points on this clonotype: What it recognizes is unknown.

V shed 5 bases and J shed 6 bases, with 17 bases lying between them. Germline V gene sequence: CDR1 KGHSH, CDR2 LQKENI. The CDR3 has 15 residues. Material: blood. This receptor was taken from a woman aged 40 to 50 with Graves' hyperthyroidism. The chain couples TRBV18 to TRBJ2-1, with D possibly matching TRBD2 (5 bases). CDR3 in amino acids: CASSSRPGIGNEQFF. The DNA for the CDR3 is TGTGCCAGCTCATCTCGTCCGGGGATCGGCAATGAGCAGTTCTTC. Drawing the rest from reference TRBV18 and TRBJ2-1, the complete variable domain is NAGVMQNPRHLVRRRGQEARLRCSPMKGHSHVYWYRQLPEEGLKFMVYLQKENIIDESGMPKERFSAEFPKEGPSILRIQQVVRGDSAAYFCASSSRPGIGNEQFFGPGTRLTVL.